The entry that follows covers one T cell receptor (beta chain) sequence. CDR1 LNHNV and CDR2 YYDKDF come from the germline V gene (reference sequence). CDR3 size: 15 residues. V was trimmed by 7 bases and J by 1 base, leaving 15 bases between them. Authors' data handling: Counts of nucleated cells, estimated from reference gene primer amplification, were obtained. TCRdb's copy holds only in-frame clones and misses some; the assay was immunoSEQ multiplex PCR. That table gives V, J and clone size, and the DNA gave D and trimming. Here the sample spans roughly 100,000 clones, about 80% being singletons. The source of the sample is a study of blood T cell repertoires in COVID-19. Overall study: Samples of COVID-19 (acute and convalescent) were obtained from the United States, Italy and Spain. Sources were T cells, B-cell-depleted T cells, or PBMCs; the material itself was cDNA or gDNA.

This rearrangement joins TRBV15 to TRBJ2-3; D might be TRBD1 (8 bases). This TCR was recovered from a woman in her seventies with acute or convalescent COVID-19. Sequencing input: peripheral blood. DNA for the CDR3: TGTGCCACCAAAGACAGGGGAGGGGGCACAGATACGCAGTATTTT. It is translated as CATKDRGGGTDTQYF.